This passage covers 24 T cell receptor beta chains from one sample sequenced in a study of blood T cell repertoires in COVID-19. The repertoire was sequenced with immunoSEQ multiplex PCR; TCRdb's copy has only in-frame clones and lacks some. The sample includes roughly 190,000 clones, 88% of them seen just once. The sequenced sample was peripheral blood. All receptors come from a man aged 25-40 years with acute or convalescent COVID-19.

The chain joins TRBV4-1 to TRBJ2-1; 12 positions match TRBD2. The CDR3 extends over 14 amino acids. The V gene's germline CDR1 is MGHRA and CDR2 YSYEKL. Trimming took 10 bases from V and 3 from J; bases not matched to a gene: 4. The CDR3 loop reads CATTGLAGYNEQFF. In nucleotides, the CDR3 is TGCGCCACTACGGGACTAGCGGGCTACAATGAGCAGTTCTTC.

The count of this clone is one. J is TRBJ2-7 and V is TRBV7-3; TRBD1 aligns across 10 bases. The germline gives CDR1 SGHTA, CDR2 FQGTGA. The CDR3 has 15 amino acids. V dropped 5 bases and J dropped 1; count of bases not matched to a gene: 5. DNA for the CDR3: TGTGCCAGCAGCCTAGGACAGGGGGGGTCCTACGAGCAGTACTTC. Its protein is CASSLGQGGSYEQYF.

The chain combines TRBV9 with TRBJ1-2; 7 nucleotides agree with TRBD1. The CDR3 has 14 residues. CDR1 SGDLS and CDR2 YYNGEE come from the germline V gene. The V segment lost 2 bases and the J segment 8 bases; nucleotides outside the gene matches: 9. The CDR3 is CASSVTGEISGYTF. The CDR3 DNA sequence: TGTGCCAGCAGCGTTACAGGGGAGATTAGCGGCTACACCTTC.

The J gene is TRBJ2-7, the V gene TRBV5-5; 7 bases match TRBD2. The germline V gene encodes CDR1 SGHKS and CDR2 YYEKEE (reference sequence). J gave up 3 bases and V 4 bases, and 4 bases lay outside the gene matches. The length of the CDR3 is 13 residues. The CDR3 DNA follows: TGTGCCAGCAGCAGCGGGACGGGCTACGAGCAGTACTTC. Translating it yields CASSSGTGYEQYF.

The chain couples TRBV5-1 to TRBJ1-2; D gene uncertain. This CDR3 is 14 amino acids long. Trimming took off 4 bases at V and 7 bases at J, with 17 bases between the two ends. CDR1 is SGHRS and CDR2 is YFSETQ in the germline V gene. CDR3: CASSAGLDPGGYTF. DNA for the CDR3: TGCGCCAGCAGCGCCGGCCTCGATCCGGGTGGCTACACCTTC. Looking up the rest from reference TRBV5-1 and TRBJ1-2 gives the full variable domain: KAGVTQTPRYLIKTRGQQVTLSCSPISGHRSVSWYQQTPGQGLQFLFEYFSETQRNKGNFPGRFSGRQFSNSRSEMNVSTLELGDSALYLCASSAGLDPGGYTFGSGTRLTVV.

Written as DNA, the CDR3 is TGTGCCAGCAGTTTCAGGACAGACGATCAGCCCCAGCATTTT. Its translation is CASSFRTDDQPQHF. This sequence joins TRBV28 and TRBJ1-5, with a possible D match to TRBD1 (6 bases). This CDR3 comprises 14 residues. V lost 3 bases and J lost 5, with 11 bases in between. Germline CDR1 is MDHEN and CDR2 is SYDVKM.

V is TRBV29-1 and J is TRBJ1-3; the match to TRBD1 covers 8 bases. In germline, CDR1 is SQVTM, CDR2 ANQGSEA. Trimming removed 7 bases from V and 4 bases from J; junction bases left unmatched: 3. The CDR3 is 12 amino acids. The CDR3 spells CSAGTGGNTIYF. The CDR3 DNA is TGCAGCGCCGGGACAGGCGGAAACACCATATATTTT.

The rearrangement uses TRBV3-1 (or the pseudogene TRBV3-2) and TRBJ2-1, with D possibly TRBD2 on 6 matching bases. The CDR3 consists of 14 residues. V was cut by 4 bases and J by 6 bases, with 13 bases left in between. Germline V gene data show CDR1 as LGHDT and CDR2 as YNNKEL (reference sequence). DNA of the CDR3: TGTGCCAGCAGCCTGGGGACTTCATCCAATGAGCAGTTCTTC. Translated: CASSLGTSSNEQFF.

The chain joins TRBV30 to TRBJ2-3, with no clear D. Trimming stripped 1 base from V and 6 bases from J, with 8 bases between. The CDR3 has 12 amino acids. CDR1 and CDR2 from the germline V gene are GTSNPN and SVGIG (reference sequence). CDR3 in amino acids: CAWSDSIDTQYF. In nucleotides, the CDR3 is TGTGCCTGGAGTGACTCGATCGATACGCAGTATTTT.

The rearrangement links TRBV3-1 (or the pseudogene TRBV3-2) to TRBJ2-4; D may be TRBD2 (5 bases). The CDR3 is 16 amino acids. The germline gives CDR1 LGHDT, CDR2 YNNKEL (reference sequence). Trimming stripped 7 bases from V and 1 base from J, with 17 bases between. CDR3 sequence: CASNWTLPVAKNIQYF. In DNA, the CDR3 is TGTGCCAGCAATTGGACTCTCCCTGTTGCCAAAAACATTCAGTACTTC.

The chain combines TRBV30 with TRBJ1-2; 12 positions match TRBD1. With V trimmed by 0 bases and J by 8 bases, 7 bases remained unmatched. The CDR3 totals 15 residues. Germline V gene data show CDR1 as GTSNPN and CDR2 as SVGIG (reference sequence). CDR3 nucleotide sequence: TGTGCCTGGAGTGTCCCCGGGACAGGGGGCAGAGGCTACACCTTC. The encoded protein is CAWSVPGTGGRGYTF.

The chain recombines TRBV27 with TRBJ1-6; D perhaps matches TRBD1 (5 bases). Looked up from germline, CDR1 is MNHEY and CDR2 is SMNVEV (reference sequence). The CDR3 extends over 13 amino acids. V gave up 4 bases and J gave up 6 bases, with 7 bases separating them. The CDR3 DNA sequence: TGTGCCAGCAGTTACAGGTTTAATTCACCCCTCCACTTT. Its translation: CASSYRFNSPLHF.

The chain uses TRBV6-5 and TRBJ1-6; TRBD1 matches 9 bases. V lost 6 bases to trimming and J lost 9 bases; unmatched junction nucleotides: 3. Germline lookup yields CDR1 MNHEY and CDR2 SVGAGI. The CDR3 contains 13 residues. CDR3 DNA: TGTGCCAGCAGACAGGGGGCTCGTTCACCCCTCCACTTT. It codes for CASRQGARSPLHF.

This clone was counted only a few times. The chain recombines TRBV5-4 with TRBJ1-2, with D perhaps matching TRBD1 (5 bases). Deletions cut 3 bases from V and 0 bases from J, with 9 bases between. The CDR3 is 14 residues long. In germline, CDR1 is SGHNT, CDR2 YYREEE (reference sequence). CDR3 in DNA: TGTGCCAGCAGCTCAGGGACTGCTAACTATGGCTACACCTTC. Its protein product is CASSSGTANYGYTF.

The chain is built from TRBV2 and TRBJ2-2, with 8 bases that match TRBD2. The CDR3 has 15 residues. Germline values: CDR1 SNHLY, CDR2 FYNNEI. With V trimmed by 6 bases and J by 1 base, 4 bases remained unmatched. Written as DNA, the CDR3 is TGTGCCAGCAGAGCGGGAGAGGGGAACACCGGGGAGCTGTTTTTT. This gives the protein CASRAGEGNTGELFF.

The rearrangement joins TRBV5-1 to TRBJ2-6; weak D call: TRBD1 (5 bases). The CDR3 consists of 15 residues. Germline V gives CDR1 SGHRS, CDR2 YFSETQ. Trimming left V 4 bases short and J 0 bases short, with 8 bases between. CDR3 sequence (DNA): TGCGCCAGCAGCGCCAGGGACTCTGGGGCCAACGTCCTGACTTTC. This translates into CASSARDSGANVLTF.

In DNA form, the CDR3 reads TGTGCCAGCGACAGGCTTAGCAATCAGCCCCAGCATTTT. Translated, it gives CASDRLSNQPQHF. The V and J genes are TRBV6-6 and TRBJ1-5; maybe TRBD1 (6 bases). This CDR3 has 13 amino acids. V was cut by 8 bases and J by 0 bases, with 8 bases left in between. The germline CDR1 and CDR2 sequences are MNHNY and SVGAGI (reference sequence).

The rearrangement joins TRBV29-1 to TRBJ1-4; D is unclear. There are 12 residues in the CDR3. Per germline, CDR1 SQVTM and CDR2 ANQGSEA. V was trimmed by 4 bases and J by 10 bases, leaving 13 bases between them. The CDR3 spells CSVGTEGGKLFF. The CDR3, as DNA: TGCAGCGTTGGGACGGAGGGAGGAAAACTGTTTTTT.

The CDR3 coding sequence is TGTGCCAGCAGTTCGTGGGGGGGTTGGGATCAGCCCCAGCATTTT. This translates into CASSSWGGWDQPQHF. The chain is built from TRBV28 and TRBJ1-5; possible D gene TRBD1, 5 bases. Trimming left V 4 bases short and J 5 bases short, with 15 bases between. Germline values: CDR1 MDHEN, CDR2 SYDVKM. This CDR3 has 15 residues.

This rearrangement joins TRBV6-2 or TRBV6-3 to TRBJ2-3; 7 nucleotides agree with TRBD1. CDR1 is MNHEY, CDR2 SVGEGT, per germline. This CDR3 spans 16 amino acids. J lost 2 bases, V lost 0 bases, and 5 bases had no gene match. The CDR3 DNA follows: TGTGCCAGCAGTTACTCGCGGACAGGAGCCACAGATACGCAGTATTTT. It yields the protein CASSYSRTGATDTQYF.

The gene calls are TRBV30 and TRBJ1-1; a possible D gene is TRBD1 (5 bases). The CDR3 is 13 residues long. Germline values: CDR1 GTSNPN, CDR2 SVGIG (reference sequence). The V gene lost 0 bases and the J gene lost 8 bases, with 13 bases spanning the gap. The CDR3 DNA is TGTGCCTGGAGTGTCCCTCCGGGGGGGGAAGCTTTCTTT. The encoded protein is CAWSVPPGGEAFF.

This rearrangement joins TRBV2 to TRBJ2-1; 7 nucleotides match TRBD1. This CDR3 is 18 amino acids long. The V and J ends lost 8 bases and 1 base, in that order; junction bases with no gene match: 17. Per the germline V gene, CDR1 is SNHLY and CDR2 is FYNNEI. The CDR3 loop reads CASLQGVLGSKSYNEQFF. In DNA, the CDR3 is TGTGCCAGCCTTCAGGGGGTTTTAGGGAGCAAGTCCTACAATGAGCAGTTCTTC.

This chain connects TRBV7-9 to TRBJ2-5; D is unclear. The germline V gene encodes CDR1 SEHNR and CDR2 FQNEAQ (reference sequence). The CDR3 runs 14 residues. With 7 bases removed from V and 4 bases from J, the gap between germline ends came to 16 bases. The CDR3 DNA reads as TGTGCCAGCAACGCCCTCAGACTGCGAGAGACCCAGTACTTC. This sequence encodes CASNALRLRETQYF.

This CDR3 is CASSVTGTSGGELFF. The DNA for the CDR3 is TGCGCCAGCAGCGTAACCGGGACTAGCGGGGGGGAGCTGTTTTTT. The V call is TRBV5-1, the J call TRBJ2-2, with TRBD2 matching over 12 bases. The CDR3 has 15 amino acids. Germline trimming cut 4 bases from V and 8 bases from J; bases unmatched to any gene: 6. The germline V gene has CDR1 SGHRS and CDR2 YFSETQ.